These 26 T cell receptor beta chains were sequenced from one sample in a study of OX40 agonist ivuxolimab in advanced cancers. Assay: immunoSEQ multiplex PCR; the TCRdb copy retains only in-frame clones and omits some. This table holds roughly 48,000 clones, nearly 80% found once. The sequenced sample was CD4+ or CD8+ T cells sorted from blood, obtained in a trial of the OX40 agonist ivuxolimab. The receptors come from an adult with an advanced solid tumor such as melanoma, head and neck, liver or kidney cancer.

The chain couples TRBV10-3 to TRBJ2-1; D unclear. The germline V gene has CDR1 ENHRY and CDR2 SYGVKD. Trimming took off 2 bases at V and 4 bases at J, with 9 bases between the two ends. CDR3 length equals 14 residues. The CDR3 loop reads CAISENLYYNEQFF. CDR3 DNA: TGTGCCATCAGTGAGAACCTATATTACAATGAGCAGTTCTTC.

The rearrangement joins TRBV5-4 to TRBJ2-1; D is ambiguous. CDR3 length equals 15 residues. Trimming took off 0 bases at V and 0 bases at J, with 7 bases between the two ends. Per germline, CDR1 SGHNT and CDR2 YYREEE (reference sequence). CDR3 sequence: CASSLDLSSYNEQFF. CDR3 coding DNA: TGTGCCAGCAGCTTGGACCTAAGCTCCTACAATGAGCAGTTCTTC.

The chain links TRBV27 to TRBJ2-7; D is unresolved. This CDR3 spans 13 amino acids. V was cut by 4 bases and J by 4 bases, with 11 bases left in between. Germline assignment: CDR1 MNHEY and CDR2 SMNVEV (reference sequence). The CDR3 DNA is TGTGCCAGCAGTTACCAGACACATTACGAGCAGTACTTC. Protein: CASSYQTHYEQYF.

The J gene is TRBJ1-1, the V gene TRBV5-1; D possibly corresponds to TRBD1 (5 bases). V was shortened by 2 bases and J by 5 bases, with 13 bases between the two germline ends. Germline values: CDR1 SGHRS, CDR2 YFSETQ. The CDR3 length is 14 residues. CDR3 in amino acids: CASSFVGRETEAFF. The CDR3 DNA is TGCGCCAGCAGCTTTGTAGGCAGGGAGACTGAAGCTTTCTTT. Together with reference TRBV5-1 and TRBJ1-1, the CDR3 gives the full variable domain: KAGVTQTPRYLIKTRGQQVTLSCSPISGHRSVSWYQQTPGQGLQFLFEYFSETQRNKGNFPGRFSGRQFSNSRSEMNVSTLELGDSALYLCASSFVGRETEAFFGQGTRLTVV.

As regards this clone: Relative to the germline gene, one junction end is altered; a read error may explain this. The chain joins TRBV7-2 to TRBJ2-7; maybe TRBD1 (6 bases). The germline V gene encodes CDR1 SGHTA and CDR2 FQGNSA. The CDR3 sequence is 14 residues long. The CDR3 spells CASTLSTGLYEQYF. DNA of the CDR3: TGTGCCAGCACCTTATCAACAGGGCTCTACGAGCAGTACTTC.

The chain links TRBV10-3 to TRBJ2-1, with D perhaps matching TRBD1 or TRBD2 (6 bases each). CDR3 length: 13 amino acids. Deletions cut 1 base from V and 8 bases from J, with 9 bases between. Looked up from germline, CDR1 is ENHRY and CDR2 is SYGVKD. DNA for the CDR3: TGTGCCATCAGTGAGTGGGGGGCCTATGAGCAGTTCTTC. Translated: CAISEWGAYEQFF.

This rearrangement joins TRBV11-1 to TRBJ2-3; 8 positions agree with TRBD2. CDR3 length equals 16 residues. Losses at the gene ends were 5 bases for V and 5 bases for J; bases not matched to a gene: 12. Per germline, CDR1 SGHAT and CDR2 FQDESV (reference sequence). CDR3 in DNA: TGTGCCAGCAGCAACACCCAAGCGGGAGTCGTAGATACGCAGTATTTT. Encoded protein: CASSNTQAGVVDTQYF.

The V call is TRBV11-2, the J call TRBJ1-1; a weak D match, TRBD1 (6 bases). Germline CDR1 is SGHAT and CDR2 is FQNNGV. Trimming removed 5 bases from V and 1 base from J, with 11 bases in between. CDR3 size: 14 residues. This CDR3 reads CASSQRGGNTEAFF. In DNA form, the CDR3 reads TGTGCCAGCAGCCAAAGAGGGGGGAACACTGAAGCTTTCTTT.

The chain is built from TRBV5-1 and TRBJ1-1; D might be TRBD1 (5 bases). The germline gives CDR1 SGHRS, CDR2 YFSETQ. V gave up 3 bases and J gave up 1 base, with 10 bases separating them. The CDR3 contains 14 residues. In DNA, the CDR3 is TGCGCCAGCAGCTCCCGACAGAAGAACACTGAAGCTTTCTTT. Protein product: CASSSRQKNTEAFF.

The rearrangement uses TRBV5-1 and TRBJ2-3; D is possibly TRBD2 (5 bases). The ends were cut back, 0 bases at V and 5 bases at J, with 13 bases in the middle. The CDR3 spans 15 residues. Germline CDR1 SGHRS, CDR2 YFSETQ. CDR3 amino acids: CASSLGALEGDTQYF. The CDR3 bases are TGCGCCAGCAGCTTGGGGGCCCTTGAGGGAGATACGCAGTATTTT.

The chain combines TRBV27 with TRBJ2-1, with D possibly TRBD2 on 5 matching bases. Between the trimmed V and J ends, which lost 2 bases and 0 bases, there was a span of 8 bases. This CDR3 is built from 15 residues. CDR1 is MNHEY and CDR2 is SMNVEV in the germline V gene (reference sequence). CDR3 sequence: CASSLEGSSYNEQFF. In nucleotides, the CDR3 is TGTGCCAGCAGTTTAGAGGGTAGCTCCTACAATGAGCAGTTCTTC.

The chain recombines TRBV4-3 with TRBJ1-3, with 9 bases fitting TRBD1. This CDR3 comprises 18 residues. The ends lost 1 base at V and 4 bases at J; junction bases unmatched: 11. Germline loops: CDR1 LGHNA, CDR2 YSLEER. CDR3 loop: CASSQGMGTGHSGNTIYF. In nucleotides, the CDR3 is TGCGCCAGCAGCCAAGGGATGGGGACAGGGCATTCGGGAAACACCATATATTTT.

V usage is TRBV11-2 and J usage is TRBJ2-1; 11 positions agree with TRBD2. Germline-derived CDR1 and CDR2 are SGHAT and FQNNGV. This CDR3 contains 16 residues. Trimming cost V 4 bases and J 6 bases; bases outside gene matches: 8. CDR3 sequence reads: CASSSTGTSGGNEQFF. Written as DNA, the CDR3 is TGTGCCAGCAGCTCAACCGGGACTAGCGGCGGCAATGAGCAGTTCTTC.

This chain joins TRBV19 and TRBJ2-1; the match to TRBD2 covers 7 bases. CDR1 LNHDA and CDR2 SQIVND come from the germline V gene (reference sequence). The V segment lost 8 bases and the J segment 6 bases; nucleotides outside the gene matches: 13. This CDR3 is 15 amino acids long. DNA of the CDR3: TGTGCCAGTTCAATCCTTAGCGGGCTCGGCAATGAGCAGTTCTTC. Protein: CASSILSGLGNEQFF.

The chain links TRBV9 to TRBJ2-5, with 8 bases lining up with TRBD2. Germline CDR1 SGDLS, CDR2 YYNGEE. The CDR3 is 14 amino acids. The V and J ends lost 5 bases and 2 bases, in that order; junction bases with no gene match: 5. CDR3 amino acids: CASSPGGTQETQYF. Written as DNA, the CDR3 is TGTGCCAGCAGTCCGGGGGGGACACAAGAGACCCAGTACTTC.

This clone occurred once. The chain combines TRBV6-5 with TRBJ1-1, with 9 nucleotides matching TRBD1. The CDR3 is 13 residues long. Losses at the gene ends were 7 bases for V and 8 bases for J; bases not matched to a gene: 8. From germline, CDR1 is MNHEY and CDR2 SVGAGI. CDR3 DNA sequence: TGTGCCAGCACCATAACAGGGGGCACCGAAGCTTTCTTT. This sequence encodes CASTITGGTEAFF.

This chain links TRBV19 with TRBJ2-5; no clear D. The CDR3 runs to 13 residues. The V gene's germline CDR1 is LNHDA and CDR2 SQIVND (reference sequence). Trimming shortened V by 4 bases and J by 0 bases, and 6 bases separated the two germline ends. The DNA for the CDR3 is TGTGCCAGTAGTACAGATTACCAAGAGACCCAGTACTTC. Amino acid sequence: CASSTDYQETQYF. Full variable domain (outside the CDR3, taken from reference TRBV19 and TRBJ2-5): DGGITQSPKYLFRKEGQNVTLSCEQNLNHDAMYWYRQDPGQGLRLIYYSQIVNDFQKGDIAEGYSVSREKKESFPLTVTSAQKNPTAFYLCASSTDYQETQYFGPGTRLLVL.

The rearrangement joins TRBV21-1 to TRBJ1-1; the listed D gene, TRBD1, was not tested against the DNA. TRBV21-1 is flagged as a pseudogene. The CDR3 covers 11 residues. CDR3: CARTGCTEAFF. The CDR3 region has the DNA TGTGCCAGAACAGGGTGCACTGAAGCTTTCTTT.

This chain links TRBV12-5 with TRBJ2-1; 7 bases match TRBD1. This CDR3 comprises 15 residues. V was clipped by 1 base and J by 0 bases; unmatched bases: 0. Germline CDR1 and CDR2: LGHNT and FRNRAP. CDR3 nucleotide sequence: TGTGCTAGTGGTTTGGGGACAGGCTCCTACAATGAGCAGTTCTTC. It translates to CASGLGTGSYNEQFF. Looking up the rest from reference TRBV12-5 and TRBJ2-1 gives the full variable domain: DARVTQTPRHKVTEMGQEVTMRCQPILGHNTVFWYRQTMMQGLELLAYFRNRAPLDDSGMPKDRFSAEMPDATLATLKIQPSEPRDSAVYFCASGLGTGSYNEQFFGPGTRLTVL.

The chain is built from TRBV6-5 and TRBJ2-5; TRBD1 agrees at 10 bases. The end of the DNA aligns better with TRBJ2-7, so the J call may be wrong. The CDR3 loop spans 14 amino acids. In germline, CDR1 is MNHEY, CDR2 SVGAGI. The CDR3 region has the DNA TGTGCCAGCAGCCTGGGACAGGGGAGCTACGAGCAGTACTTC. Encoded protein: CASSLGQGSYEQYF.

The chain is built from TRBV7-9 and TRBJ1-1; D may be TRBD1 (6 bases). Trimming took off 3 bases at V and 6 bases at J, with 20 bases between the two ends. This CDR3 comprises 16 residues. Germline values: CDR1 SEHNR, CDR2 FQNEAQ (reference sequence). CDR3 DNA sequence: TGTGCCAGCAGCTTCGGGGGCTACCACTGGTCACCTGAAGCTTTCTTT. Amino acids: CASSFGGYHWSPEAFF.

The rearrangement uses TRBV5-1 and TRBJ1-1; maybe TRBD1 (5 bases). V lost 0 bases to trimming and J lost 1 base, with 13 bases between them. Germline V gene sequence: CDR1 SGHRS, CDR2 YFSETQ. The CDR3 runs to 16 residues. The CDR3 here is CASSLGSGSGNTEAFF. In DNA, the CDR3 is TGCGCCAGCAGCTTGGGTTCAGGGAGCGGGAACACTGAAGCTTTCTTT.

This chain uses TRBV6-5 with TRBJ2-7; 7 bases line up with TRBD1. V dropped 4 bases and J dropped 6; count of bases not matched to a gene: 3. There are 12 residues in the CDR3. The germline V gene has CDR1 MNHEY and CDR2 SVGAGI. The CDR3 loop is CASSLTGFEQYF. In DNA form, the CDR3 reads TGTGCCAGCAGTTTGACAGGGTTCGAGCAGTACTTC.

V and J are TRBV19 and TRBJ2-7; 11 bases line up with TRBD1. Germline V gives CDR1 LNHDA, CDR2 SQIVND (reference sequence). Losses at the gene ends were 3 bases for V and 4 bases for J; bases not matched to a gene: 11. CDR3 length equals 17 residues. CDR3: CASSISSGTGGIYEQYF. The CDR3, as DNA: TGTGCCAGTAGTATCTCCTCCGGGACAGGGGGGATTTACGAGCAGTACTTC.

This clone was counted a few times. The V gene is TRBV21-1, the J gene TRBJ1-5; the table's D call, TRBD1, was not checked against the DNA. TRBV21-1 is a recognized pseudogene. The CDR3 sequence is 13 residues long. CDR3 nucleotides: TGTGCCAGCAGCGGGCAGGGCGGCCAGCCCCAGCATTTT. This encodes CASSGQGGQPQHF.

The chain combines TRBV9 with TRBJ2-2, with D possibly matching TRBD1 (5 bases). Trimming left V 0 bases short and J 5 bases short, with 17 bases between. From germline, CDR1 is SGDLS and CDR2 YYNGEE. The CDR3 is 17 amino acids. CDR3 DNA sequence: TGTGCCAGCAGCGTAGCTTCCCGAGACAGCGTAACCGGGGAGCTGTTTTTT. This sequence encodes CASSVASRDSVTGELFF.